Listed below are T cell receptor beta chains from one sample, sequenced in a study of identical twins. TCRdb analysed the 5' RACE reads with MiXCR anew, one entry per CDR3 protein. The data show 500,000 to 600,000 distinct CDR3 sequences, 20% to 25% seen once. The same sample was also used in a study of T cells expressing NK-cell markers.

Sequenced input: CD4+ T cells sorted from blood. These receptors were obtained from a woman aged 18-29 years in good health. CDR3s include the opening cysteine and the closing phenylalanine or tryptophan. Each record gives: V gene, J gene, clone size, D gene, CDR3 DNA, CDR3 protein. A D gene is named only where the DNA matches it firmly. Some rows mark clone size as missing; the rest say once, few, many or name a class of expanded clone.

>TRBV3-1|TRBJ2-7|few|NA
TGTGCCAGCAGCCCCCGGACTTCCTACGAGCAGTACTTC
CASSPRTSYEQYF
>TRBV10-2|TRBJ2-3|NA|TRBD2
TGCGCCAGCCAGGTGGCGGGGGGGCAGGGAGATACGCAGTATTTT
CASQVAGGQGDTQYF
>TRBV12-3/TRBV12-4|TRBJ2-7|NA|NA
TGTGCCAGTTGGAGTAGCTACGAGCAGTACTTC
CASWSSYEQYF
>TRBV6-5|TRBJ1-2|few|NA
TGTGCCAGCAGTTACTCGAGTCGCGCTATTAACTATGGCTACACCTTC
CASSYSSRAINYGYTF
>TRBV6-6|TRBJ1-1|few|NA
TGTGCCAGCAGTTACTTCGAGGGGACTGAAGCTTTCTTT
CASSYFEGTEAFF
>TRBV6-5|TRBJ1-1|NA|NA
TGTGCCAGCAGTTACTCGGCGAGCTTATGGGACACTGAAGCTTTCTTT
CASSYSASLWDTEAFF
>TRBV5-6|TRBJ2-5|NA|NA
TGTGCCAGCAGCTTGTTGGCCGCCAGGGAGACCCAGTACTTC
CASSLLAARETQYF
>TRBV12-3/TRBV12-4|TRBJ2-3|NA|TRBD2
TGTGCCAGCAGTTTCGGGGGAGGGTACAGCACAGATACGCAGTATTTT
CASSFGGGYSTDTQYF
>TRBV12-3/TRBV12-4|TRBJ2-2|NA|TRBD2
TGTGCCAGCAGTTTAGGTCGGGGGGTGGACACCGGGGAGCTGTTTTTT
CASSLGRGVDTGELFF
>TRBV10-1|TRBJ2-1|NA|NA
TGCGCCAGCAGTGACCAGGGATACAATGAGCAGTTCTTC
CASSDQGYNEQFF
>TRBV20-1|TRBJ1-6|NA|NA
TGCAGTGCTAGGGCAGGCGCGTCACCCCTCCACTTT
CSARAGASPLHF
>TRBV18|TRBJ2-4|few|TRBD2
TGTGCCAGCTCACCACGAGGGCGGGAGGGCCAGTACAAAAACATTCAGTACTTC
CASSPRGREGQYKNIQYF
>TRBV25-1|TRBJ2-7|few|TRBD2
TGTGCCAGCAGCATAGCGGGTGGCGGGGAGGAGCAGTACTTC
CASSIAGGGEEQYF
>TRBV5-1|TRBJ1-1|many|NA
TGCGCCAGCAGCTTGGCCACAGTAATGAACACTGAAGCTTTCTTT
CASSLATVMNTEAFF
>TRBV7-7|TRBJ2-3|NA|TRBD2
TGTGCTAGCAGTAAACTAGCGGGGGGGACAGATACGCAGTATTTT
CASSKLAGGTDTQYF
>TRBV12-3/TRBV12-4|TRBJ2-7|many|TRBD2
TGTGCCAGCAACCGGGGAAGCGGGACCCTATCCTACGAGCAGTACTTC
CASNRGSGTLSYEQYF
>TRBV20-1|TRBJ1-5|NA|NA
TGCAGTGCCATCGGGGGACACCTGAGCAATCAGCCCCAGCATTTT
CSAIGGHLSNQPQHF
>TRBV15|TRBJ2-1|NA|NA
TGTGCCACCAGCAGAGATGGTGTAAATGAGCAGTTCTTC
CATSRDGVNEQFF
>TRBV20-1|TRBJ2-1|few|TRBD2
TGCAGTGCTATAAGCGGGAGCCACAATGAGCAGTTCTTC
CSAISGSHNEQFF
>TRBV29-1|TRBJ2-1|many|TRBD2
TGCAGCGCCGCGGGACTAGACTCCTACAATGAGCAGTTCTTC
CSAAGLDSYNEQFF
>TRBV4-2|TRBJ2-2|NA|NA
TGTGCCAGCAGCTTGCGACTAGACGCGGAGCTGTTTTTT
CASSLRLDAELFF
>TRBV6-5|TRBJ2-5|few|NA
TGTGCCAGCAAACTCTGGCGGGAAGAGACCCAGTACTTC
CASKLWREETQYF
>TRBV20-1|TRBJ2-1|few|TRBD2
TGCAGTGCTAGAGATACCCCCCTAGCGGGGGACTACAATGAGCAGTTCTTC
CSARDTPLAGDYNEQFF
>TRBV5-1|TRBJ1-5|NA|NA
TGCGCCAGCAGCCCCGGGTCCGATAATCAGCCCCAGCATTTT
CASSPGSDNQPQHF
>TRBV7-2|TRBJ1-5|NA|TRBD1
TGTGCCAGCAGACCGACAGGGGCGGGAAATCAGCCCCAGCATTTT
CASRPTGAGNQPQHF
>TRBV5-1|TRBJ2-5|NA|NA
TGCGCCAGCAGCCCAGGGGCCCTATTGGAGACCCAGTACTTC
CASSPGALLETQYF
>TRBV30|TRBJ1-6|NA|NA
TGTGCCTGGAGTGATGGGTACGGAGTCCTTAATTCACCCCTCCACTTT
CAWSDGYGVLNSPLHF
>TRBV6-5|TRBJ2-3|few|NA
TGTGCCAGCAGTTACTCCCCGAACGGCTGGGCCACAGATACGCAGTATTTT
CASSYSPNGWATDTQYF
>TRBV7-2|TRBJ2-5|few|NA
TGTGCCAGCAGCTCCCGAATGGCGGAGACCCAGTACTTC
CASSSRMAETQYF
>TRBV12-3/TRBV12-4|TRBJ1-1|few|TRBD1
TGTGCCAGCAGAAGACAGGGTGGGGCTTTCTTT
CASRRQGGAFF
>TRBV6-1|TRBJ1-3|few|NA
TGTGCCAGCAGGCGGTTCTCTGGAAACACCATATATTTT
CASRRFSGNTIYF
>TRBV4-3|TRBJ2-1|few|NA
TGCGCCAGCAGCCAAGCTGGAGGAGCGGCCCTCTACAATGAGCAGTTCTTC
CASSQAGGAALYNEQFF
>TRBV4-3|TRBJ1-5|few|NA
TGCGCCAGCAGCCAAGAAGCGAACAATCAGCCCCAGCATTTT
CASSQEANNQPQHF
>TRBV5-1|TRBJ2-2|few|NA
TGCGCCAGCAGCTTGGAGGGGAATGGGGAGCTGTTTTTT
CASSLEGNGELFF
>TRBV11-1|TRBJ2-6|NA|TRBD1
TGTGCCAGCAGTCGTGGGACAGGGGGCTCCTCTGGGGCCAACGTCCTGACTTTC
CASSRGTGGSSGANVLTF
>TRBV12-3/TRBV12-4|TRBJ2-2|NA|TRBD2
TGTGCCAGCACCCCCCCCCCCGGGGGGGAGGTTACCGGGGAGCTGTTTTTT
CASTPPPGGEVTGELFF
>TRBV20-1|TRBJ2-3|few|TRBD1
TGCAGTGCGCCCGGGACAGGGGGCACAGATACGCAGTATTTT
CSAPGTGGTDTQYF
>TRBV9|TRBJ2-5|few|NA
TGTGCCAGCAGCGCACTGGGACTTATTGAGACCCAGTACTTC
CASSALGLIETQYF
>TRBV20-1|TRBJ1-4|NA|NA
TGCAGTGCCTCCAGCGGGGGCTCTAATGAAAAACTGTTTTTT
CSASSGGSNEKLFF
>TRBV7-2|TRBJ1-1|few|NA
TGTGCCAGCAGCCCACTAGTGGAAGCTTTCTTT
CASSPLVEAFF
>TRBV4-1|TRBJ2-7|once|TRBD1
TGCGCCAGCAGCCAAGAATTAGGGGCAGGGGGCATCTACGAGCAGTACTTC
CASSQELGAGGIYEQYF
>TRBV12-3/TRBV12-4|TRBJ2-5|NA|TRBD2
TGTGCCAGCAGTTTCTACCTCACTTCTAGCGGGAGGGCCCTCGACCAAGAGACCCAGTACTTC
CASSFYLTSSGRALDQETQYF
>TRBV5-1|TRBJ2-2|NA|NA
TGCGCCAGCCGAATCGCAATGGAAACCGGGGAGCTGTTTTTT
CASRIAMETGELFF
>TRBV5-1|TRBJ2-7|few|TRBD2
TGCGCCAGCAGCCATTCCGGGACTAGCGGAAGCCACTACGAGCAGTACTTC
CASSHSGTSGSHYEQYF
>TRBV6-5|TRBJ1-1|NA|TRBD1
TGTGCCAGCAGTTTGCGACAGGGTGTGAACACTGAAGCTTTCTTT
CASSLRQGVNTEAFF
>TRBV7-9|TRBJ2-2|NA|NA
TGTGCCAGCAGCTTACCCTGGGTCGAAGACACCGGGGAGCTGTTTTTT
CASSLPWVEDTGELFF
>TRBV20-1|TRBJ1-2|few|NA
TGCAGTGCTAGAGGGAGTAGAGGCTACACCTTC
CSARGSRGYTF
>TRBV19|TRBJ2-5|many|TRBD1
TGTGCCAGTAGCCGGGACAGGGAAGAGACCCAGTACTTC
CASSRDREETQYF